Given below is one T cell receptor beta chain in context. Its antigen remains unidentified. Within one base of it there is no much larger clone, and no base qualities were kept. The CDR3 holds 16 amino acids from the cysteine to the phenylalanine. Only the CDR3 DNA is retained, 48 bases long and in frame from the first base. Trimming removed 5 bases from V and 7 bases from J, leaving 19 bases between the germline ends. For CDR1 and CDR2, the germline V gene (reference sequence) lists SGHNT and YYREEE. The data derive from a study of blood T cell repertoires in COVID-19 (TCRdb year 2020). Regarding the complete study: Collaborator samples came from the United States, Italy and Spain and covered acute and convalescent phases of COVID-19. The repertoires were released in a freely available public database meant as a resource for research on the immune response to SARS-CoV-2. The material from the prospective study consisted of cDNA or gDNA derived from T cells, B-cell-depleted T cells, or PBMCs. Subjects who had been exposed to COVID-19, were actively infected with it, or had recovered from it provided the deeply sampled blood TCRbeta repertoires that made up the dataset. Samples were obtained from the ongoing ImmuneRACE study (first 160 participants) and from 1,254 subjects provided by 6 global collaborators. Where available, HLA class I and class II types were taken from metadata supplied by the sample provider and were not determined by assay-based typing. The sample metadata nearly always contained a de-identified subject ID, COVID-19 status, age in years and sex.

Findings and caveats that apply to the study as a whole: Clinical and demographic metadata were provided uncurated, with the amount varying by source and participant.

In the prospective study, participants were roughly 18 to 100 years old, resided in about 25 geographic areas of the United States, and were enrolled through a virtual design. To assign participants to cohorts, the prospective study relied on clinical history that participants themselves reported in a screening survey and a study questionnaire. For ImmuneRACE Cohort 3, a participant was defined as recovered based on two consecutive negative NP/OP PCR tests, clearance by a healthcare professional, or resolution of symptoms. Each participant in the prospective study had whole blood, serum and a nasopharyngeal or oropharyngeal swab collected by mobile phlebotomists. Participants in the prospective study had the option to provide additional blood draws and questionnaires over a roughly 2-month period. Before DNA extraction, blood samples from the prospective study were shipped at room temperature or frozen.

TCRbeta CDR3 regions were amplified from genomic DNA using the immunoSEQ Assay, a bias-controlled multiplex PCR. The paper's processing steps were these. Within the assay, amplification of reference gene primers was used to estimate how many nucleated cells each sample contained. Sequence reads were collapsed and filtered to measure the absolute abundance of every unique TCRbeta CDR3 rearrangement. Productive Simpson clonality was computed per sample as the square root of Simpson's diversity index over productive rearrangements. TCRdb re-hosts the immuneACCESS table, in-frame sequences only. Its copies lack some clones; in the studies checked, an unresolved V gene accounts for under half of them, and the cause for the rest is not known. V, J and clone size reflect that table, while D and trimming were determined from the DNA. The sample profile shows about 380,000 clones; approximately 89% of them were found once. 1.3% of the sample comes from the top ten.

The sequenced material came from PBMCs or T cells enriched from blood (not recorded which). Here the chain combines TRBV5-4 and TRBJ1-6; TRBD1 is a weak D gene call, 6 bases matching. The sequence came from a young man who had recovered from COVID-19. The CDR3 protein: CASSWGGSVTNSPLHF. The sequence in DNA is TGTGCCAGCAGTTGGGGGGGCTCCGTAACAAATTCACCCCTCCACTTT.